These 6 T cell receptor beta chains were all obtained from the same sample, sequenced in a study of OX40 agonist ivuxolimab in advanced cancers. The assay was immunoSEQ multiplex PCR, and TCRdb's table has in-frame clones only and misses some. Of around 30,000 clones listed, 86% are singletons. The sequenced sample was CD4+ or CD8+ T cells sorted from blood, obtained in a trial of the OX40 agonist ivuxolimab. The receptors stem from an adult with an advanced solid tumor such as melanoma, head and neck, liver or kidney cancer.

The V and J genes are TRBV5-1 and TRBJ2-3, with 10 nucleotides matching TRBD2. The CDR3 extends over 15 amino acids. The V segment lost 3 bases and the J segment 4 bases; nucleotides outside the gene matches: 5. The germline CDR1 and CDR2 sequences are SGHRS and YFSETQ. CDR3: CASSSSGRGPDTQYF. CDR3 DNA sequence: TGCGCCAGCAGCTCTAGCGGGAGAGGGCCAGATACGCAGTATTTT.

CDR3 in DNA: TGCACCAGCAGCCAAGAAGGGTCGACCGGGGAGCTGTTTTTT. This sequence encodes CTSSQEGSTGELFF. The chain employs TRBV1 and TRBJ2-2. TRBV1 is a known pseudogene. CDR3 length: 14 amino acids.

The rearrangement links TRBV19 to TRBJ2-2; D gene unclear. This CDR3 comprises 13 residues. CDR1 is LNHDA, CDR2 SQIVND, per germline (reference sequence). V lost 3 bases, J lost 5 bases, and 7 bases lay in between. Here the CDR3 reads CASSIVVTGELFF. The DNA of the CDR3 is TGTGCCAGTAGTATTGTAGTTACCGGGGAGCTGTTTTTT. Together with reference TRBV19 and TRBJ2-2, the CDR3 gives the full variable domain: DGGITQSPKYLFRKEGQNVTLSCEQNLNHDAMYWYRQDPGQGLRLIYYSQIVNDFQKGDIAEGYSVSREKKESFPLTVTSAQKNPTAFYLCASSIVVTGELFFGEGSRLTVL.

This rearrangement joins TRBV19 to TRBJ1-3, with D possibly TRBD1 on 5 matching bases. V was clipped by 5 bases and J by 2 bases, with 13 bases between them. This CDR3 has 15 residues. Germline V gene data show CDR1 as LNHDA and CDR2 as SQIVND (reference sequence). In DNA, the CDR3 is TGTGCCAGTAGTGCCCAAGACAGCCCTGGAAACACCATATATTTT. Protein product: CASSAQDSPGNTIYF.

CDR3 nucleotides: TGTGCCAGCAGCGAACGGGGCGACTACCCCTACAATGAGCAGTTCTTC. This encodes CASSERGDYPYNEQFF. The genes are TRBV11-2 and TRBJ2-1; D might be TRBD1 or TRBD2, each matching 5 bases. The CDR3 length is 16 residues. Germline lookup yields CDR1 SGHAT and CDR2 FQNNGV. V was trimmed by 5 bases and J by 2 bases, leaving 16 bases between them. Full variable domain (remainder filled in from reference TRBV11-2 and TRBJ2-1): EAGVAQSPRYKIIEKRQSVAFWCNPISGHATLYWYQQILGQGPKLLIQFQNNGVVDDSQLPKDRFSAERLKGVDSTLKIQPAKLEDSAVYLCASSERGDYPYNEQFFGPGTRLTVL.

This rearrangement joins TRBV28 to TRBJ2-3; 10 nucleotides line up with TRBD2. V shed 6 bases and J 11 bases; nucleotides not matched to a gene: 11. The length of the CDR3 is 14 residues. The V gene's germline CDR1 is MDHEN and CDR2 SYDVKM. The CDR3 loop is CASSALGAGGLQYF. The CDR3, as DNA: TGTGCCAGCAGCGCCCTGGGAGCGGGAGGGTTGCAGTATTTT.